This T cell receptor (beta chain) was retrieved from a study of cytomegalovirus exposure and HLA in healthy donors. The study's findings and limits: Another analysis was done later, and it associated roughly 15,000 TCR beta sequences with HLA alleles at 0.05 false discovery rate. A later analysis found TCR association rates differed by HLA locus, highest for DRB1 and lowest for HLA-C. Indistinguishability led to the exclusion of some V segments, TRBV6-2 and TRBV6-3 included. The study recorded 150 to 200 TCR beta chains that were cytomegalovirus-associated.

There are a few counts of this clone. Antigen unknown. There are 17 residues in the CDR3. Trimming stripped 0 bases from V and 8 bases from J, with 20 bases between. Germline V gives CDR1 LGHNA, CDR2 YNFKEQ. Primers included in the PCR were 60 Vbeta and 13 Jbeta primers. This table comes from immunoSEQ multiplex PCR, and its TCRdb copy is limited to in-frame clones, with some not included. Here the sample spans 150,000 to 200,000 clones, around 76% being singletons. V is TRBV4-2 and J is TRBJ2-1, with D perhaps matching TRBD2 (6 bases). This TCR derives from a girl aged 10-17 years in good health and CMV-seropositive. The sequenced sample was PBMCs. This chain's CDR3 is CASSQEPALAGSDEQFF. CDR3 coding DNA: TGTGCCAGCAGCCAAGAACCCGCACTAGCAGGGTCAGATGAGCAGTTCTTC.